The following is a TCR beta chain sequence with its context. What this receptor recognizes is not known. The record has no base qualities; no much larger clone is one base away. The method behind the library was the immunoSEQ multiplex PCR assay. The immuneACCESS repertoire file appears here via TCRdb, limited to in-frame rearrangements. These files lack a portion of the clones; in checked studies, under half of the deficit traces to unresolved V genes, and the cause of the others is not known. This sample lists some 250,000 clones; approximately 80% were detected once. The ten biggest clones cover about an eighth of the sample. According to the germline V gene, CDR1 reads SGHRS and CDR2 reads YFSETQ. Spanning cysteine to phenylalanine, the CDR3 consists of 17 amino acids. The retained sequence is limited to the CDR3, 51 bases, with the frame set at the first base. The junction carries 21 bases between V and J, which are trimmed by 2 bases and 5 bases respectively.

The data belong to a study of control samples from healthy donors and cancer patients (dated by TCRdb to about 2020). The sequencing sample was made of PBMCs. This sequence originates from a woman between 55 and 75 years old with lung cancer. The V gene is TRBV5-1 and the J gene is TRBJ2-3; matching of 6 bases hints at TRBD2 as the D gene. The DNA reads as follows: TGCGCCAGCAGCTTAGCCTGGGACGGGCTGGGAGGAGATACGCAGTATTTT. This gives the protein CASSLAWDGLGGDTQYF.